The sequence of this T cell receptor beta chain was determined in a study of blood T cell repertoires in COVID-19. About the research overall: Sites in the United States, Italy and Spain provided acute and convalescent COVID-19 samples. PBMCs, B-cell-depleted T cells, or T cells were the source of the cDNA or gDNA that made up the material.

The J segment lost 1 base and the V segment lost 0 bases, leaving 3 bases of the junction unmatched. This CDR3 region has 15 residues. CDR1 and CDR2 from the germline V gene are SGHRS and YFSETQ. As originally analysed: The assay estimated nucleated cells by amplifying reference gene primers. Profiling relied on immunoSEQ multiplex PCR, and the TCRdb table lists in-frame clones only, not all of them. The V and J calls and clone size come from that table; D and trimming were worked out from the DNA. The sample has 450,000 to 500,000 clones, 70% to 90% seen once. This sequence originates from a human donor in a cohort sampled during active COVID-19. The chain uses TRBV5-1 and TRBJ2-5, with 7 bases lining up with TRBD2. Input material: peripheral blood. The DNA of the CDR3 is TGCGCCAGCAGCTTGGAACTAGCGACCCAAGAGACCCAGTACTTC. It translates to CASSLELATQETQYF.